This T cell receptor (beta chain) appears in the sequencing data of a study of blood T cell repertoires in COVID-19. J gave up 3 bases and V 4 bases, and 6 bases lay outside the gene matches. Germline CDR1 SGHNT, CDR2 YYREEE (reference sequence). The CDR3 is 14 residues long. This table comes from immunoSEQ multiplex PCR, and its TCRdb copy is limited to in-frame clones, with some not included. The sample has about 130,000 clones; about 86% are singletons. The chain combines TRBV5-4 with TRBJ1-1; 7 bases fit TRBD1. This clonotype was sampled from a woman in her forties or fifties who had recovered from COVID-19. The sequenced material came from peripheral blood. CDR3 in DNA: TGTGCCAGCAGCCGGGGACAGAGAGACACTGAAGCTTTCTTT. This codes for CASSRGQRDTEAFF.